These 20 T cell receptor beta chains were all obtained from the same sample, sequenced in a study of cytomegalovirus exposure and HLA in healthy donors. The PCR employed 60 Vbeta primers together with 13 Jbeta primers. Sequencing was performed with immunoSEQ multiplex PCR; in TCRdb, only in-frame clones are kept and a portion is missing. The repertoire holds fewer than 130,000 clones, with approximately 70% as singletons. Sequencing was done on a sample of PBMCs. The receptors here all came from a man younger than 45 in good health and CMV-seropositive.

The chain carries TRBV5-1 and TRBJ2-3; D is ambiguous. Germline lookup yields CDR1 SGHRS and CDR2 YFSETQ. Trimming stripped 1 base from V and 6 bases from J, with 6 bases between. This CDR3 has 12 amino acids. CDR3 protein: CASSLPADTQYF. The CDR3 coding sequence is TGCGCCAGCAGCTTGCCCGCGGATACGCAGTATTTT.

This clone was counted between two and nine times. This chain uses TRBV5-1 with TRBJ2-7; D is perhaps TRBD2 (6 bases). The V gene's germline CDR1 is SGHRS and CDR2 YFSETQ. The CDR3 length is 13 residues. With 4 bases removed from V and 5 bases from J, the gap between germline ends came to 13 bases. CDR3 protein: CASSPGGAHEQYF. The CDR3 coding sequence is TGCGCCAGCAGCCCGGGCGGGGCCCACGAGCAGTACTTC.

This clone was seen once. The genes are TRBV10-1 and TRBJ1-5, with a weak D call TRBD1 (5 bases). The CDR3 spans 18 residues. Germline assignment: CDR1 WNHNN and CDR2 SYGVQD (reference sequence). Trimming took off 3 bases at V and 0 bases at J, with 18 bases between the two ends. The CDR3 coding sequence is TGCGCCAGCAGTGATCCGGGGGAAACGGGCTATAGCAATCAGCCCCAGCATTTT. Translated: CASSDPGETGYSNQPQHF.

The V call is TRBV6-6, the J call TRBJ2-3; 9 nucleotides agree with TRBD2. The germline V gene encodes CDR1 MNHNY and CDR2 SVGAGI (reference sequence). V shed 4 bases, J shed 6 bases, and the junction held 5 bases outside the gene matches. CDR3 length: 14 amino acids. CDR3 nucleotide sequence: TGTGCCAGCAGTTTGAGCGGGGGGCCCGATACGCAGTATTTT. Translation: CASSLSGGPDTQYF.

This clone appeared a few times. The rearrangement uses TRBV12-5 and TRBJ1-2; 7 bases match TRBD1. V shed 5 bases and J 4 bases; nucleotides not matched to a gene: 4. Germline CDR1 is LGHNT and CDR2 is FRNRAP. CDR3 size: 13 residues. DNA for the CDR3: TGTGCTAGTGGTATAGGACAGGCCTATGGCTACACCTTC. Translating it yields CASGIGQAYGYTF.

The rearrangement uses TRBV9 and TRBJ2-5, with a possible D match to TRBD2 (6 bases). The CDR3 covers 15 residues. Germline V gene data show CDR1 as SGDLS and CDR2 as YYNGEE. V lost 1 base and J 1 base, leaving 11 bases between the germline ends. CDR3 region: CASSVMGGIQETQYF. The CDR3 coding sequence is TGTGCCAGCAGCGTAATGGGGGGTATCCAAGAGACCCAGTACTTC.

This clone was detected a few times. The rearrangement joins TRBV14 to TRBJ1-1; TRBD1 might be the D (5 bases). V lost 10 bases and J lost 2, with 14 bases in between. Germline CDR1 SGHDN, CDR2 FVKESK. The CDR3 length is 13 residues. In DNA form, the CDR3 reads TGTGCCACAGGTCAGGGCCCTAACACTGAAGCTTTCTTT. It encodes CATGQGPNTEAFF.

CDR3 DNA: TGTGCCAGCAGTGGGGTGGGGGGGGCGCTCCCCCAGCATTTT. Translated: CASSGVGGALPQHF. The chain links TRBV6-1 to TRBJ1-5, with a possible D match to TRBD1 (6 bases). The CDR3 contains 14 residues. V was shortened by 4 bases and J by 10 bases, with 17 bases between the two germline ends. The germline CDR1 and CDR2 sequences are MNHNS and SASEGT.

This chain uses TRBV6-5 with TRBJ2-3; D is possibly TRBD2 (5 bases). CDR1 is MNHEY, CDR2 SVGAGI, per germline. CDR3 length: 15 amino acids. The ends were cut back, 4 bases at V and 2 bases at J, with 13 bases in the middle. CDR3 region: CASSFTRDPTDTQYF. Written as DNA, the CDR3 is TGTGCCAGCAGTTTCACCCGGGATCCCACAGATACGCAGTATTTT.

This clone was counted a few times. The chain carries TRBV6-1 and TRBJ1-1, with D maybe TRBD1 (5 bases). Germline CDR1 MNHNS, CDR2 SASEGT. The ends were cut back, 4 bases at V and 3 bases at J, with 15 bases in the middle. The CDR3 covers 15 residues. The CDR3 DNA sequence: TGTGCCAGCAGTGGTTTCTCCTCAGGGTACACTGAAGCTTTCTTT. Its protein is CASSGFSSGYTEAFF.

This chain connects TRBV5-1 to TRBJ1-1; 8 nucleotides line up with TRBD1. Looked up from germline, CDR1 is SGHRS and CDR2 is YFSETQ. Trimming removed 5 bases from V and 2 bases from J; junction bases left unmatched: 8. The CDR3 has 15 residues. The CDR3 is CASSSWGQVNTEAFF. The CDR3 DNA reads TGCGCCAGCAGTTCCTGGGGACAGGTCAACACTGAAGCTTTCTTT. Supplemented by reference TRBV5-1 and TRBJ1-1, the full variable domain reads KAGVTQTPRYLIKTRGQQVTLSCSPISGHRSVSWYQQTPGQGLQFLFEYFSETQRNKGNFPGRFSGRQFSNSRSEMNVSTLELGDSALYLCASSSWGQVNTEAFFGQGTRLTVV.

Of note for this clone: Other DNA sequences within the sample encode an identical CDR3. The V and J genes are TRBV7-9 and TRBJ1-1, with 7 bases fitting TRBD1. The CDR3 loop spans 13 amino acids. The ends lost 2 bases at V and 3 bases at J; junction bases unmatched: 0. Germline-derived CDR1 and CDR2 are SEHNR and FQNEAQ (reference sequence). The CDR3, as DNA: TGTGCCAGCAGCTTACAGGGGGACACTGAAGCTTTCTTT. This gives the protein CASSLQGDTEAFF. The full variable domain, rest sourced from reference TRBV7-9 and TRBJ1-1, is DTGVSQNPRHKITKRGQNVTFRCDPISEHNRLYWYRQTLGQGPEFLTYFQNEAQLEKSRLLSDRFSAERPKGSFSTLEIQRTEQGDSAMYLCASSLQGDTEAFFGQGTRLTVV.

The chain is built from TRBV27 and TRBJ2-7, with D tentatively TRBD1 (6 bases). The CDR3 contains 14 residues. CDR1 is MNHEY, CDR2 SMNVEV, per germline (reference sequence). V dropped 2 bases and J dropped 4 bases, with 12 bases sitting between them. The CDR3 coding sequence is TGTGCCAGCAGTTTAACAGGGCTCGGGTACGAGCAGTACTTC. Its protein product is CASSLTGLGYEQYF.

The genes are TRBV15 and TRBJ2-6, with a weak D call TRBD1 (5 bases). Germline CDR1 and CDR2: LNHNV and YYDKDF (reference sequence). The CDR3 sequence is 16 residues long. With 0 bases removed from V and 1 base from J, the gap between germline ends came to 7 bases. Written as DNA, the CDR3 is TGTGCCACCAGCAGAGACCGACAGTCTGGGGCCAACGTCCTGACTTTC. The encoded protein is CATSRDRQSGANVLTF.

The chain has TRBV7-2 and TRBJ2-7, with a weak D call TRBD2 (6 bases). Germline CDR1 reads SGHTA; CDR2 reads FQGNSA. The V end was cut by 2 bases, the J end by 7 bases, with 15 bases between. CDR3 length: 14 residues. CDR3 residues: CASSLPHTGDEQYF. CDR3 in DNA: TGTGCCAGCAGCTTACCCCACACGGGAGATGAGCAGTACTTC.

The chain couples TRBV29-1 to TRBJ1-1; D not resolved. Germline CDR1 reads SQVTM; CDR2 reads ANQGSEA. There are 10 residues in the CDR3. The ends were cut back, 6 bases at V and 5 bases at J, with 7 bases in the middle. CDR3 DNA sequence: TGCAGCGTCATAGTGACTGAAGCTTTCTTT. Translating it yields CSVIVTEAFF.

This clone came up a few times. The DNA for the CDR3 is TGTGCCAGCAGCTTTCCCGGACTAGCCCCAGATACGCAGTATTTT. It specifies CASSFPGLAPDTQYF. This sequence joins TRBV5-6 and TRBJ2-3; 8 nucleotides match TRBD2. The CDR3 has 15 residues. Germline-derived CDR1 and CDR2 are SGHDT and YYEEEE. The junction had 6 bases not matched to a gene; V was cut back by 2 bases and J by 4 bases.

The chain is built from TRBV4-1 and TRBJ2-1, with TRBD2 as a possible D gene (7 bases). Germline V gene lookup returns CDR1 MGHRA and CDR2 YSYEKL. CDR3 length: 15 residues. Trimming cost V 8 bases and J 1 base, with 15 bases left between them. The CDR3 is CASRWGGESYNEQFF. Here the CDR3 DNA reads TGCGCCAGCCGATGGGGGGGCGAGTCCTACAATGAGCAGTTCTTC.

This chain uses TRBV7-6 with TRBJ1-4, with D possibly TRBD1 on 5 matching bases. The CDR3 is 14 amino acids. Trimming shortened V by 4 bases and J by 13 bases, and 19 bases separated the two germline ends. CDR1 and CDR2 from the germline V gene are SGHVS and FNYEAQ. The CDR3 spells CASSSKPLWGGLFF. The CDR3 region has the DNA TGTGCCAGCAGCTCAAAGCCCTTATGGGGGGGACTGTTTTTT.

The rearrangement joins TRBV6-5 to TRBJ2-3, with a possible D match to TRBD1 (6 bases). The CDR3 is made up of 13 amino acids. From germline, CDR1 is MNHEY and CDR2 SVGAGI. V dropped 5 bases and J dropped 6 bases, with 12 bases sitting between them. CDR3 nucleotide sequence: TGTGCCAGCAGTCGGCGGACAGATGATACGCAGTATTTT. Residues: CASSRRTDDTQYF.